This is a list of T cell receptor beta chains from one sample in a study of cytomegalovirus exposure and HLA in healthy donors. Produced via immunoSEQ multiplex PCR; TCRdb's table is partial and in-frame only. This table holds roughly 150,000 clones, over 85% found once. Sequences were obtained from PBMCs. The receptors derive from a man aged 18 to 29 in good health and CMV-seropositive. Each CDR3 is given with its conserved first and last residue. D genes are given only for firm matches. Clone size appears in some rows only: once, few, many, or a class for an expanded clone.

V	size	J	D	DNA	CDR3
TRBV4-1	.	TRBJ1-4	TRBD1	TGCGCCAGCAGCCAAGAAGGGACAGGCTATGAAAAACTGTTTTTT	CASSQEGTGYEKLFF
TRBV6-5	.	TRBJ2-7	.	TGTGCCAGCAGAGGACATAACTCCTACGAGCAGTACTTC	CASRGHNSYEQYF
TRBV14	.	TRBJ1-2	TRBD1	TGTGCCAGCAGCCAAGAATTGGGACAGGGGGCCTACACCTTC	CASSQELGQGAYTF
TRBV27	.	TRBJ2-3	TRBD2	TGTGCCAGCAGTTTCAGCGGGAGGGTAACAGATACGCAGTATTTT	CASSFSGRVTDTQYF
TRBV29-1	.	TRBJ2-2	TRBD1	TGCAGCGTGAACAGGGGACCCGGGGAGCTGTTTTTT	CSVNRGPGELFF
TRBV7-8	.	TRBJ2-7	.	TGTGCCAGCAGCTTTAACGACTTCTCCTACGAGCAGTACTTC	CASSFNDFSYEQYF
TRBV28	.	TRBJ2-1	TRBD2	TGTGCCAGCCAACTAGCGGGTTTTAATGAGCAGTTCTTC	CASQLAGFNEQFF
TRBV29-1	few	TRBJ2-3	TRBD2	TGCAGCGTTGAAGATCTTGGCGGGAGCGCAGATACGCAGTATTTT	CSVEDLGGSADTQYF
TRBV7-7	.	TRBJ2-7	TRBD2	TGTGCTAGCAGCTTACCCGGGACTAGCGGGATCTACGAGCAGTACTTC	CASSLPGTSGIYEQYF
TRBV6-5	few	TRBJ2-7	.	TGTGCCAGCAGTGACAGGAGCTACGAGCAGTACTTC	CASSDRSYEQYF